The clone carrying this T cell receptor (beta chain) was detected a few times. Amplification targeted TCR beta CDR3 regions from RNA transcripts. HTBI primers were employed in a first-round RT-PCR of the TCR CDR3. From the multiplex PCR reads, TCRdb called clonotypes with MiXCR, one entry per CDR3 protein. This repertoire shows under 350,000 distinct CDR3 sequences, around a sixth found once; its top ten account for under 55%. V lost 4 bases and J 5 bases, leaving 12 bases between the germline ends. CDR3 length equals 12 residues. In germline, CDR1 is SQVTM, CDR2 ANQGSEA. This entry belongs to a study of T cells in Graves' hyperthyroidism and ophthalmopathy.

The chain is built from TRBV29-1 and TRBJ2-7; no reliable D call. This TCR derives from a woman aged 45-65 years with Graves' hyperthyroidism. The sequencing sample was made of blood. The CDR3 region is CSVGTPGDEQYF. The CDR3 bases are TGCAGCGTTGGGACCCCGGGCGACGAGCAGTACTTC.